Listed here is a single T cell receptor beta chain. TCRdb keeps only in-frame clones here, not all; method: immunoSEQ multiplex PCR. The table lists about 97,000 clones, roughly 88% of them singletons. J was trimmed by 8 bases and V by 6 bases; bases with no gene match: 6. The V gene's germline CDR1 is MNHEY and CDR2 SVGAGI. This CDR3 region has 13 residues. This entry is derived from a study of T cell responses to AZD1222 COVID-19 vaccine. This clonotype was sampled from an adult in good health. The chain employs TRBV6-5 and TRBJ1-4; 7 bases align to TRBD1. This specimen was peripheral blood, taken on day 0 of AZD1222 vaccination. CDR3 loop: CASRGDSNEKLFF. The DNA of the CDR3 is TGTGCCAGCAGGGGGGACAGTAACGAAAAACTGTTTTTT.